Listed below are T cell receptor beta chains from one sample, sequenced in a study of T cell responses to AZD1222 COVID-19 vaccine. The method was immunoSEQ multiplex PCR; TCRdb's version includes in-frame clones alone and lacks a portion of them. Counted here are some 120,000 clones, roughly nine tenths occurring once; the ten biggest clones make up 25% to 30%. The source was peripheral blood, collected on day 0 of AZD1222 vaccination. Every receptor here comes from an adult in good health. CDR3s include the opening cysteine and the closing phenylalanine or tryptophan. The order of the fields is D gene, J gene, clone size, V gene, CDR3 protein, CDR3 DNA. A D gene is named only where the DNA matches it firmly. Size is omitted from some rows. Given values are once, few, many or a class for expanded clones.

-	TRBJ2-7	-	TRBV12-5	CASGSGELPGGQYF	TGTGCTAGTGGTTCCGGGGAATTACCCGGCGGGCAGTACTTC
TRBD1	TRBJ2-7	-	TRBV5-1	CASSRKGQGHEQYF	TGCGCCAGCAGCCGGAAGGGACAGGGACACGAGCAGTACTTC
-	TRBJ1-2	-	TRBV13	CASSLGGARYYGYTF	TGTGCCAGCAGCTTAGGGGGGGCGCGCTACTATGGCTACACCTTC
-	TRBJ1-2	-	TRBV9	CASSVEAGVYGYTF	TGTGCCAGCAGCGTAGAGGCAGGGGTCTATGGCTACACCTTC
-	TRBJ2-7	-	TRBV13	CASSLSGLGAYEQYF	TGTGCCAGCAGCTTATCGGGACTCGGGGCCTACGAGCAGTACTTC
-	TRBJ2-7	-	TRBV7-8	CASSLVATLGVEQYF	TGTGCCAGCAGCTTAGTGGCTACTTTGGGGGTTGAGCAGTACTTC
TRBD2	TRBJ2-3	-	TRBV5-1	CASRSGLAGPDTQYF	TGCGCCAGCAGGAGCGGACTAGCGGGACCGGATACGCAGTATTTT
TRBD1	TRBJ2-1	few	TRBV7-6	CASSLGAAGGNEQFF	TGTGCCAGCAGCTTAGGTGCGGCAGGGGGCAATGAGCAGTTCTTC
-	TRBJ2-5	-	TRBV2	CASGSQGRSETQYF	TGTGCCAGCGGCTCTCAGGGGAGGAGCGAGACCCAGTACTTC
-	TRBJ2-2	-	TRBV7-3	CASSTGTNTGELFF	TGTGCCAGCAGCACGGGAACGAACACCGGGGAGCTGTTTTTT
-	TRBJ1-3	-	TRBV27	CASRSLSAGNTIYF	TGTGCCAGCAGGTCGCTCTCAGCTGGAAACACCATATATTTT
TRBD1	TRBJ2-2	-	TRBV19	CASSFLTGPNAGELFF	TGTGCCAGTAGTTTTTTGACAGGGCCCAACGCCGGGGAGCTGTTTTTT
-	TRBJ2-7	-	TRBV12-3/TRBV12-4	CASSAPSSEQYF	TGTGCCAGCAGTGCGCCTAGCAGCGAGCAGTACTTC
TRBD2	TRBJ2-3	-	TRBV5-1	CASSGTSGDTDTQYF	TGCGCCAGCAGCGGAACTAGCGGGGACACAGATACGCAGTATTTT
TRBD2	TRBJ2-7	-	TRBV3-1/TRBV3-2	CASSQDRDSGRFKQYF	TGTGCCAGCAGCCAAGATCGGGATAGCGGGAGGTTCAAGCAGTACTTC
-	TRBJ2-5	-	TRBV6-5	CASRSQGETQYF	TGTGCCAGCAGGAGTCAGGGAGAGACCCAGTACTTC
-	TRBJ1-4	-	TRBV12-3/TRBV12-4	CASSSREGKLFF	TGTGCCAGCAGTTCTCGGGAGGGAAAACTGTTTTTT